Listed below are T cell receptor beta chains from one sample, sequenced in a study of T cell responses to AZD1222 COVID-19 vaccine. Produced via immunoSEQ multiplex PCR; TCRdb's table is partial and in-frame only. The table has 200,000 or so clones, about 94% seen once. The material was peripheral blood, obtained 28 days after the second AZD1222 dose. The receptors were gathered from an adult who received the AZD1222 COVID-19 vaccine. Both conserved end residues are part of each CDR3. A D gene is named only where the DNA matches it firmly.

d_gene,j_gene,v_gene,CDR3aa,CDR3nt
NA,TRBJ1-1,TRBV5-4,CASSLGGPNTEAFF,TGTGCCAGCAGCTTGGGGGGACCGAACACTGAAGCTTTCTTT
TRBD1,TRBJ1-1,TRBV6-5,CASSSRTGENTEAFF,TGTGCCAGCAGTTCCCGGACAGGGGAGAACACTGAAGCTTTCTTT
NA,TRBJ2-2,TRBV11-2,CASSLAGGNTGELFF,TGTGCCAGCAGCTTAGCGGGGGGCAACACCGGGGAGCTGTTTTTT
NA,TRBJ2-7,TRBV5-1,CASSWWILSEQYF,TGCGCCAGCAGCTGGTGGATTTTAAGCGAGCAGTACTTC
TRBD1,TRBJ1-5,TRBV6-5,CASSGQGAGQPQHF,TGTGCCAGCAGCGGACAGGGGGCGGGTCAGCCCCAGCATTTT
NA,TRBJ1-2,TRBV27,CASSIGPVDGYTF,TGTGCCAGCAGTATCGGGCCGGTCGATGGCTACACCTTC
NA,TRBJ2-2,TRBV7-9,CASSLATGARSTGELFF,TGTGCCAGCAGCTTAGCCACTGGGGCTAGATCCACCGGGGAGCTGTTTTTT
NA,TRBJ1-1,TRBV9,CASSVAGIAEAFF,TGTGCCAGCAGCGTAGCAGGGATCGCTGAAGCTTTCTTT
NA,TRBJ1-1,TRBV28,CASRLGYTEAFF,TGTGCCAGCAGATTAGGGTACACTGAAGCTTTCTTT
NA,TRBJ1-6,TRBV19,CASSIPRSPLHF,TGTGCCAGTAGTATCCCCAGATCACCCCTCCACTTT